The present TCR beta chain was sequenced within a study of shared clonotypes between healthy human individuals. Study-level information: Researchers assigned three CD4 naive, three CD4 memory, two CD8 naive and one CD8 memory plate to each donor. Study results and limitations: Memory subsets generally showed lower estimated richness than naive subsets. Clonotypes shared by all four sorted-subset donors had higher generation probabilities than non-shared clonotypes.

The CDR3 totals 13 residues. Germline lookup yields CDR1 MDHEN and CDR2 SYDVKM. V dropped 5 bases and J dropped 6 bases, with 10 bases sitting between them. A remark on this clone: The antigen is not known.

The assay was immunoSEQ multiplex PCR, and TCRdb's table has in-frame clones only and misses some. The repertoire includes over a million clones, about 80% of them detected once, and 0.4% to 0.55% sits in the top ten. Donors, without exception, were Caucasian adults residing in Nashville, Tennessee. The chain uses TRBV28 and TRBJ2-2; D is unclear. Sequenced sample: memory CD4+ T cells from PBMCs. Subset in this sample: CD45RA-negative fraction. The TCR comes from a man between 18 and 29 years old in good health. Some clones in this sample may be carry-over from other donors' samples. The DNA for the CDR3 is TGTGCCAGCAGTCGATCTGGTGCCGGGGAGCTGTTTTTT. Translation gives CASSRSGAGELFF.